This T cell receptor beta chain was captured in a study of control samples from healthy donors and cancer patients. V lost 6 bases and J 8 bases, leaving 17 bases between the germline ends. Germline V gives CDR1 MNHEY, CDR2 SMNVEV (reference sequence). The CDR3 covers 14 residues. Sequencing used immunoSEQ multiplex PCR; TCRdb keeps in-frame clones, though not all of them. Of about 86,000 clones listed, 85% to 90% are singletons. The rearrangement uses TRBV27 and TRBJ2-4; maybe TRBD1 (6 bases). Input material: PBMCs. This clonotype was obtained from a woman aged 50 to 60 with colorectal cancer. The CDR3, as DNA: TGTGCCAGCAGCCCGACCTTTGGGGGCGACATTCAGTACTTC. Its protein is CASSPTFGGDIQYF.